The rows below give T cell receptor beta chains drawn from one sample of a study of T cells expressing NK-cell markers. No DNA is given; TCRdb re-called the 5' RACE reads and lists each CDR3 protein once. The repertoire table contains over 200,000 distinct CDR3 sequences. Sequenced sample: blood T cells: a sorted CD56 or NKG2C T cell subset, CD4+ or CD8+ T cells, or bulk PBMC T cells (not recorded which). These receptors originate from a man between 18 and 29 years old in good health. Each CDR3 is given with its conserved first and last residue. Fields, in order: V gene, J gene, CDR3 protein.

TRBV24-1	TRBJ2-1	CATSPLSTTSGSSYNEQFF
TRBV29-1	TRBJ2-1	CSVSFYSYNEQFF
TRBV6-5	TRBJ2-5	CASSSSAGRTYF
TRBV20-1	TRBJ2-5	CSARDTRLETQYF
TRBV11-2	TRBJ2-3	CASRASLLEQYF
TRBV13	TRBJ2-5	CASSPRGIQETQYF
TRBV5-1	TRBJ2-3	CASSLAPSPRSGRTDTQYF
TRBV5-4	TRBJ1-2	CASSPESIWATYYGYTF
TRBV6-2/TRBV6-3	TRBJ2-3	CASSYRREGTDTQYF
TRBV12-3/TRBV12-4	TRBJ2-2	CASNPQSGTGELFF
TRBV6-1	TRBJ1-6	CASSGQGNSPLHF
TRBV28	TRBJ2-7	CASTLQGGHYEQYF
TRBV12-3/TRBV12-4	TRBJ2-2	CASSPSGTVISRELFF
TRBV6-1	TRBJ2-1	CASMWDPLLNEQFF
TRBV6-2/TRBV6-3	TRBJ1-4	CASSLSGLNEKLFF
TRBV6-1	TRBJ2-2	CASSPLRESPGELFF
TRBV11-3	TRBJ2-1	CASSQKGTSGSNEQFF
TRBV18	TRBJ1-6	CASSQLDSRINNSPLHF
TRBV19	TRBJ1-3	CASSMKGPISGNTIYF
TRBV24-1	TRBJ1-1	CATSQTGFAEAFF
TRBV10-2	TRBJ1-6	CASSPGQLNSPLHF
TRBV4-3	TRBJ2-1	CASSQVFQMRFYNEQFF